These T cell receptor beta chains were read from a single sample in a study of beta chain features in type 1 diabetes. Produced via immunoSEQ multiplex PCR; TCRdb's table is partial and in-frame only. The data contain about 300,000 clones, around 7.3% of them seen just once; the ten biggest clones take up over 0.8%. Specimen: central memory CD4+ T cells from blood. The receptors come from a woman under 30 in good health. Both conserved end residues are part of each CDR3. D genes are given only for firm matches. The size entry is marked missing in some rows and otherwise reads once, few, many or a size class.

>12|TRBV2|NA|TRBJ1-5|NA
TGTGCCAGTGGGAGACAGAATCAGCCCCAGCATTTT
CASGRQNQPQHF
>16|TRBV5-4|NA|TRBJ2-1|TRBD2
TGTGCCAGCAGCTTGGTAGGGCGGGGGGCGGACAATGAGCAGTTCTTC
CASSLVGRGADNEQFF
>16|TRBV7-3|NA|TRBJ1-1|NA
TGTGCCAGCAGCTTAGAGTCAGGGCTGAGGAACACTGAAGCTTTCTTT
CASSLESGLRNTEAFF
>16|TRBV7-8|NA|TRBJ1-4|NA
TGTGCCAGCAGCTTAGTTGGTCTAACAACTAATGAAAAACTGTTTTTT
CASSLVGLTTNEKLFF
>15|TRBV6-1|NA|TRBJ2-2|NA
TGTGCCAGCAGAGACTCGGGACTTGGGGCCGGGGAGCTGTTTTTT
CASRDSGLGAGELFF
>16|TRBV15|many|TRBJ1-3|NA
TGTGCCACCAACCCTGAGGGACCGCACTCTGGAAACACCATATATTTT
CATNPEGPHSGNTIYF
>14|TRBV5-5|NA|TRBJ2-5|NA
TGTGCCAGCAGCTTGGCCGCACTCCAAGAGACCCAGTACTTC
CASSLAALQETQYF
>13|TRBV5-4|few|TRBJ1-1|NA
TGTGCCAGCAGCTTGGGGGACGACACTGAAGCTTTCTTT
CASSLGDDTEAFF
>12|TRBV2|NA|TRBJ1-2|NA
TGTGCCAGCAGTGACAGGAACTATGGCTACACCTTC
CASSDRNYGYTF
>11|TRBV2|many|TRBJ2-3|NA
TGTGCCAGCCTCGCAACAGATACGCAGTATTTT
CASLATDTQYF
>14|TRBV6-6|many|TRBJ2-4|TRBD1
TGTGCCAGCAGTTTCGACAGGGGGCGAAACATTCAGTACTTC
CASSFDRGRNIQYF
>12|TRBV25-1|many|TRBJ2-3|NA
TGTGCCAGCAGTGAATTGGGCATCACGCAGTATTTT
CASSELGITQYF
>17|TRBV7-9|few|TRBJ2-1|TRBD2
TGTGCCAGCAGCTCACCCCCGGCTAGCGGGGGGTTCAATGAGCAGTTCTTC
CASSSPPASGGFNEQFF
>11|TRBV11-3|many|TRBJ2-5|NA
TGTGCCAGCAGCTTATTGGAGACCCAGTACTTC
CASSLLETQYF